The 3 T cell receptor beta chains below were found in one sample sequenced in a study of T cell changes during pregnancy in multiple sclerosis. Clones were read by immunoSEQ multiplex PCR, and TCRdb kept only the in-frame ones, dropping some. The data show tens of thousands of clones, 85% to 95% seen once. Sequenced material: peripheral blood, taken in the second trimester of pregnancy. Receptor source: a female donor with multiple sclerosis, enrolled in a pregnancy study.

The gene calls are TRBV11-3 and TRBJ2-5; TRBD2 agrees at 9 bases. The germline CDR1 and CDR2 sequences are SGHNT and YENEEA. Trimming took 7 bases from V and 0 from J; bases not matched to a gene: 9. There are 16 residues in the CDR3. For the CDR3, the DNA is TGTGCCAGCACGGCGGGAGGGGGACGGCACCAAGAGACCCAGTACTTC. Translation: CASTAGGGRHQETQYF. The entire variable domain, with the rest obtained from reference TRBV11-3 and TRBJ2-5, is as follows: EAGVVQSPRYKIIEKKQPVAFWCNPISGHNTLYWYLQNLGQGPELLIRYENEEAVDDSQLPKDRFSAERLKGVDSTLKIQPAELGDSAVYLCASTAGGGRHQETQYFGPGTRLLVL.

The chain employs TRBV5-6 and TRBJ2-5; TRBD1 is a possible D gene (6 bases). Per the germline V gene, CDR1 is SGHDT and CDR2 is YYEEEE. Trimming removed 0 bases from V and 2 bases from J, with 11 bases in between. This CDR3 comprises 15 residues. CDR3 sequence (DNA): TGTGCCAGCAGCTTGGTGGGGGCTAAACAAGAGACCCAGTACTTC. Amino acid sequence: CASSLVGAKQETQYF.

This chain's CDR3 is CASSIGQGRQETQYF. CDR3 sequence (DNA): TGTGCCAGCAGCATAGGACAGGGCCGCCAAGAGACCCAGTACTTC. The genes are TRBV7-2 and TRBJ2-5, with 8 bases aligning to TRBD1. The CDR3 consists of 15 residues. V dropped 5 bases and J dropped 1; count of bases not matched to a gene: 6. CDR1 and CDR2 from the germline V gene are SGHTA and FQGNSA.